The clone carrying this T cell receptor beta chain turned up a few times. Treatment of the sample: randomized to nivolumab then ipilimumab (arm A) or the reverse (arm B). The data were taken from a study of sequential checkpoint blockade in melanoma. Profiling relied on immunoSEQ multiplex PCR, and the TCRdb table lists in-frame clones only, not all of them. The profile shows tens of thousands of clones, 65% to 85% of them singletons. J gave up 2 bases and V 5 bases, and 6 bases lay outside the gene matches. Germline V gene lookup returns CDR1 LGHNA and CDR2 YSLEER. The CDR3 runs to 15 residues. The sequence was collected from a human donor with melanoma. The genes are TRBV4-3 and TRBJ2-5; 9 nucleotides agree with TRBD2. The sample consisted of CD8+ T cells sorted from blood (inferred from file names), taken from a patient given nivolumab and ipilimumab in sequence. The DNA of the CDR3 is TGCGCCAGCAGCTCCCGCGGGGGGGGGCAAGAGACCCAGTACTTC. Translated: CASSSRGGGQETQYF.